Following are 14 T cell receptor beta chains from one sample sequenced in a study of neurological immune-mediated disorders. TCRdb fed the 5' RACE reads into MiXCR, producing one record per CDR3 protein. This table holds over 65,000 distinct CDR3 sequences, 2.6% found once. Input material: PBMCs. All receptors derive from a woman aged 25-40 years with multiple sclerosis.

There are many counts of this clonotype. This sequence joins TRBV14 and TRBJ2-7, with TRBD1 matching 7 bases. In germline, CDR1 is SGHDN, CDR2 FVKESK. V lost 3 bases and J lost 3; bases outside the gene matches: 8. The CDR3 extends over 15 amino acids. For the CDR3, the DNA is TGTGCCAGCAGCCAGCGCAGGGGGAGTCTCTACGAGCAGTACTTC. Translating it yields CASSQRRGSLYEQYF.

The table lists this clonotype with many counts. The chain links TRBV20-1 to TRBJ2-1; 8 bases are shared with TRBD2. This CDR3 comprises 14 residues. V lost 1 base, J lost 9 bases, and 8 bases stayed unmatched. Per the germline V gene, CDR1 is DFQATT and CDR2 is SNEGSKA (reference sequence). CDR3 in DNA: TGCAGTGCTAGAGGTAGCGGGGCTGGGATTGAGCAGTTCTTC. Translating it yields CSARGSGAGIEQFF.

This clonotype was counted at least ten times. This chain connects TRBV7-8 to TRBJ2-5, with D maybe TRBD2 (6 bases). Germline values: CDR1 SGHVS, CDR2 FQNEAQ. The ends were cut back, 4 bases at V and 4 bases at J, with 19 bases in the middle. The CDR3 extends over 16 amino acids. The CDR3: CASSSRRGALGETQYF. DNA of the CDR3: TGTGCCAGCAGCTCACGACGCGGGGCGTTGGGAGAGACCCAGTACTTC.

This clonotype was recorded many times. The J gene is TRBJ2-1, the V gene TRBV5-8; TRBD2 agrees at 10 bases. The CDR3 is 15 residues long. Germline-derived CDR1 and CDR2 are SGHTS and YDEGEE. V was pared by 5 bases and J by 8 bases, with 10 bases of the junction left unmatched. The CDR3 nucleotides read TGTGCCAGCAGGCCTATAGCGGGAGGTTTGGATGAGCAGTTCTTC. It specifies CASRPIAGGLDEQFF.

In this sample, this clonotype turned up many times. CDR3 loop: CSARRSDRGNSPLHF. The DNA for the CDR3 is TGCAGTGCTAGGAGGTCGGACAGGGGTAATTCACCCCTCCACTTT. The genes are TRBV20-1 and TRBJ1-6; 9 bases map to TRBD1. The CDR3 sequence is 15 residues long. Germline V gives CDR1 DFQATT, CDR2 SNEGSKA (reference sequence). V lost 3 bases to trimming and J lost 6 bases; unmatched junction nucleotides: 6.

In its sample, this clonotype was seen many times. The CDR3 coding sequence is TGCGCCAGCAGTGAGGGTCTCGAAGAGCAGTTCTTC. Encoded protein: CASSEGLEEQFF. The chain has TRBV10-2 and TRBJ2-1; D is uncertain. CDR1 WSHSY and CDR2 SAAADI come from the germline V gene. This CDR3 has 12 residues. V was cut by 2 bases and J by 10 bases, with 9 bases left in between.

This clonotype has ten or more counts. The CDR3 coding sequence is TGTGCCAGCAGCTTGAGGCTAGCGGGGACCTACGAGCAGTACTTC. This translates into CASSLRLAGTYEQYF. V is TRBV5-4 and J is TRBJ2-7; 9 bases align to TRBD2. V lost 1 base and J lost 2; bases outside the gene matches: 4. The germline V gene encodes CDR1 SGHNT and CDR2 YYREEE (reference sequence). This CDR3 is 15 amino acids long.

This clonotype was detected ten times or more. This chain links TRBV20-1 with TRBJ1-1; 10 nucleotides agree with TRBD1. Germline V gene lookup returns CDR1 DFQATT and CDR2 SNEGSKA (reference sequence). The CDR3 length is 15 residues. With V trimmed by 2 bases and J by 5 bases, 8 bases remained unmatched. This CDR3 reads CSARIPRTGGTEAFF. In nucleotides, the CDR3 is TGCAGTGCTAGAATCCCCAGGACAGGGGGGACTGAAGCTTTCTTT.

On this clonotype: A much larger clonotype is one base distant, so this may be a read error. CDR3 region: CASSQVGGYSPLNF. DNA for the CDR3: TGTGCCAGCAGCCAAGTAGGAGGTTATTCACCCCTCAACTTT. The chain recombines TRBV14 with TRBJ1-6; D ambiguous. CDR1 and CDR2 (germline): SGHDN, FVKESK. This CDR3 is built from 14 residues.

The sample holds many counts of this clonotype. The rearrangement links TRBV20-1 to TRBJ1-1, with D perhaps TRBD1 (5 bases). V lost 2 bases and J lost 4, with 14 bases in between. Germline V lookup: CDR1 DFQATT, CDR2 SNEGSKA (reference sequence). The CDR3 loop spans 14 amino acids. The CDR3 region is CSARPPGRGTEAFF. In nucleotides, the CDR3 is TGCAGTGCTAGACCTCCGGGGCGCGGCACTGAAGCTTTCTTT.

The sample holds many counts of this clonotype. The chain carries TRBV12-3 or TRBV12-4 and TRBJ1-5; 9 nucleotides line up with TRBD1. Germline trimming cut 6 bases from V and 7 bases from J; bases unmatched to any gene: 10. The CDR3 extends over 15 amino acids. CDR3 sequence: CASSTGTGWDQPQHF. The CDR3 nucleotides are TGTGCCAGCAGCACCGGGACAGGGTGGGACCAGCCCCAGCATTTT.

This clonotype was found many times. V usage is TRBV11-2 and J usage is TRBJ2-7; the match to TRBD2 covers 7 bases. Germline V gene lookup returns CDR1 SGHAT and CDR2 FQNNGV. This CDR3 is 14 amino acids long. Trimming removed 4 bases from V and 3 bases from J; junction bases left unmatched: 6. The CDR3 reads CASSSRGLSYEQYF. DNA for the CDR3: TGTGCCAGCAGCTCACGGGGACTAAGCTACGAGCAGTACTTC.

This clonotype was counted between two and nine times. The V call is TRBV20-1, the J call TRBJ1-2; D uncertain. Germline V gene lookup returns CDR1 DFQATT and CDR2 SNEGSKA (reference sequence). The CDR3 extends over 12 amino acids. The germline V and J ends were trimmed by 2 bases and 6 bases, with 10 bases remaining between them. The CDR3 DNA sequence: TGCAGTGCTAGATTGGACTTAGATGGCTACACCTTC. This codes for CSARLDLDGYTF.

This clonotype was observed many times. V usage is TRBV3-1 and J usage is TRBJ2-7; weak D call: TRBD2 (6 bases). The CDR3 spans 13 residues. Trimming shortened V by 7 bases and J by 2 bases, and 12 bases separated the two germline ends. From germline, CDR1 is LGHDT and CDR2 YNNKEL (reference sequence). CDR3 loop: CASTGDGTYEQYF. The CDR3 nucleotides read TGTGCCAGCACGGGGGACGGGACCTACGAGCAGTACTTC.